This T cell receptor beta chain was observed in a study of blood T cell repertoires in COVID-19. Whole-study context: Samples of COVID-19 (acute and convalescent) were obtained from the United States, Italy and Spain. T cells, B-cell-depleted T cells, or PBMCs supplied cDNA or gDNA.

Clones were sequenced by immunoSEQ multiplex PCR, and TCRdb holds only the in-frame ones, with some missing. The sample lists about 320,000 clones; 87% were seen once. Participant ages covered roughly 18 to 89 years across some 25 US areas. What the recovered Cohort 3 donors had was two negative PCRs, clearance, or symptom resolution. The CDR3 is made up of 17 amino acids. The germline gives CDR1 SGHDT, CDR2 YYEEEE. Germline trimming cut 2 bases from V and 0 bases from J; bases unmatched to any gene: 11. The chain carries TRBV5-6 and TRBJ2-7, with 7 nucleotides matching TRBD2. The clonotype originates from a woman in her twenties or thirties who had recovered from COVID-19. Sequenced: PBMCs or T cells enriched from blood (not recorded which). The CDR3 protein is CASSFSRRGSSSYEQYF. The CDR3 bases are TGTGCCAGCAGCTTTAGTAGGCGGGGGTCGAGCTCCTACGAGCAGTACTTC.